This is a list of T cell receptor beta chains from one sample in a study of chemoradiotherapy in HPV16-positive cancers. Assay: immunoSEQ multiplex PCR; the TCRdb copy retains only in-frame clones and omits some. Of some 34,000 clones in the sample, more than 85% were seen once. The source material was blood, sampled from a patient who underwent chemoradiotherapy. These receptors originate from a human donor with HPV-associated anogenital cancer. CDR3s include the opening cysteine and the closing phenylalanine or tryptophan. Each record gives: D gene, CDR3 length, clone size, J gene, V gene, CDR3 DNA, CDR3 protein. The D gene is left open where the match is weak. Rows may omit the clone size; those that give it use once, few, many or a size class.

>NA|13|NA|TRBJ2-1|TRBV10-1
TGCGCCAGCAGTGTAGGGTCGAGAGGTGAGCAGTTCTTC
CASSVGSRGEQFF
>TRBD1|17|NA|TRBJ1-3|TRBV25-1
TGTGCCAGCAGTGTGCCGACAGGGGGCTTTTCTGGAAACACCATATATTTT
CASSVPTGGFSGNTIYF
>TRBD1|14|NA|TRBJ2-7|TRBV27
TGTGCCAGCAGTTCACTCACAGGGGTCCACGAGCAGTACTTC
CASSSLTGVHEQYF
>TRBD1|16|NA|TRBJ1-1|TRBV27
TGTGCCAGCAGTCCCGATGCGGGACAGGGTACCCCTGAAGCTTTCTTT
CASSPDAGQGTPEAFF
>NA|15|NA|TRBJ2-7|TRBV28
TGTGCCAGCAGTTCAGGGACCCCAAGGCCCTCCGAGCAGTACTTC
CASSSGTPRPSEQYF
>NA|13|NA|TRBJ2-4|TRBV10-3
TGTGCCATCAGTGATTTCGGAGAAAACATTCAGTACTTC
CAISDFGENIQYF
>NA|11|NA|TRBJ2-5|TRBV11-2
TGTGCCAGCAGCTCCCTAGTCACCCAGTACTTC
CASSSLVTQYF
>TRBD1|15|NA|TRBJ2-7|TRBV6-5
TGTGCCAGCAGCCCCCACGGGACAGGGACCTACGAGCAGTACTTC
CASSPHGTGTYEQYF
>NA|14|once|TRBJ2-5|TRBV6-6
TGTGCCAGCAGTTACTCTCAGGGACAAGAGACCCAGTACTTC
CASSYSQGQETQYF
>NA|14|NA|TRBJ1-2|TRBV10-2
TGCGCCAGCAGTCCCGGGACGCCTAACTATGGCTACACCTTC
CASSPGTPNYGYTF
>TRBD2|16|NA|TRBJ2-5|TRBV5-1
TGCGCCAGCAGCCCAAGAACTAGCGGGGGGGCAGGGACCCAGTACTTC
CASSPRTSGGAGTQYF
>NA|15|few|TRBJ2-7|TRBV7-9
TGTGCCAGCAGCCACGCGGTGGGGACACCTTACGAGCAGTACTTC
CASSHAVGTPYEQYF
>TRBD1|18|NA|TRBJ2-2|TRBV9
TGTGCCAGCAGCGTGGGACAGGGCCCACCGGTGAAAGAAGGGGAGCTGTTTTTT
CASSVGQGPPVKEGELFF
>NA|13|NA|TRBJ2-5|TRBV5-1
TGCGCCAGCAGCTTGACAGGGCCGGAGACCCAGTACTTC
CASSLTGPETQYF
>NA|15|NA|TRBJ2-2|TRBV5-4
TGTGCCAGCAGTATAGGGGGGCCCAACACCGGGGAGCTGTTTTTT
CASSIGGPNTGELFF
>TRBD1|18|NA|TRBJ2-7|TRBV7-9
TGTGCCAGCAGCGATCGTTATGCCGGGACAGGGTTTTCCTACGAGCAGTACTTC
CASSDRYAGTGFSYEQYF
>NA|16|NA|TRBJ1-3|TRBV4-2
TGTGCCAGCAGCCAACTGGACATCGAGGGTAAGGGCACCATATATTTT
CASSQLDIEGKGTIYF
>NA|16|NA|TRBJ1-2|TRBV7-9
TGTGCCAGCAGCCTCTTGGACAGTGCATACCGGTATGGCTACACCTTC
CASSLLDSAYRYGYTF
>NA|17|once|TRBJ1-3|TRBV14
TGTGCCAGCAGACCCACCCCCGGGACACATTCTGGAAACACCATATATTTT
CASRPTPGTHSGNTIYF
>NA|14|NA|TRBJ2-3|TRBV7-9
TGTGCCAGCAGCTTACGCCAGTTCACAGATACGCAGTATTTT
CASSLRQFTDTQYF
>NA|15|NA|TRBJ1-1|TRBV7-2
TGTGCCAGCAGCTTGATGGGGACATCGCCCACTGAAGCTTTCTTT
CASSLMGTSPTEAFF
>NA|15|NA|TRBJ1-1|TRBV27
TGTGCCAGCAGTCCAAGGGGACGGATGAACACTGAAGCTTTCTTT
CASSPRGRMNTEAFF
>NA|12|NA|TRBJ1-2|TRBV6-5
TGTGCCAGCAGTTGGGGGGACTATGGCTACACCTTC
CASSWGDYGYTF
>NA|21|NA|TRBJ1-5|TRBV1
TGCACCAGCAGCCATCCTCCCGCCGGGACAGGGGGCTTGGAGCGCAATCAGCCCCAGCATTTT
CTSSHPPAGTGGLERNQPQHF
>NA|14|NA|TRBJ1-2|TRBV9
TGTGCCAGCAGCGTAGAATTGGGGAACTATGGCTACACCTTC
CASSVELGNYGYTF
>TRBD2|16|NA|TRBJ2-1|TRBV15
TGTGCCACCAGCAGAGATCCAGCGGGGTTCTACAATGAGCAGTTCTTC
CATSRDPAGFYNEQFF
>NA|15|NA|TRBJ2-7|TRBV4-1
TGCGCCAGCAGCCAAGAAGGGGCGGGGACCTACGAGCAGTACTTC
CASSQEGAGTYEQYF
>NA|16|NA|TRBJ2-5|TRBV7-8
TGTGCCAGCCGACCCCGAAGACGGAACCTCCAAGAGACCCAGTACTTC
CASRPRRRNLQETQYF
>NA|21|NA|TRBJ2-4|TRBV12-2
TGTGCAAGTCCCGATACACCCGGGACTAGCGGGGGGGGCCCCGCCAAAAACATTCAGTACTTC
CASPDTPGTSGGGPAKNIQYF
>TRBD1|14|NA|TRBJ1-2|TRBV6-1
TGTGCCAGCAGTCTGCTCTCCAGGGGGTATGGCTACACCTTC
CASSLLSRGYGYTF
>NA|14|once|TRBJ1-5|TRBV4-2
TGTGCCAGCAGCCAGCCTCCTGGGGACGAGCCCCAGCATTTT
CASSQPPGDEPQHF
>NA|13|NA|TRBJ1-2|TRBV6-5
TGTGCCAGCAGCCAAAGGGGGAACTATGGCTACACCTTC
CASSQRGNYGYTF
>NA|18|NA|TRBJ2-6|TRBV4-1
TGCGCCAGCAGCCAAGATTCTGGCGAATACTCTGGGGCCAACGTCCTGACTTTC
CASSQDSGEYSGANVLTF
>NA|15|NA|TRBJ1-5|TRBV4-2
TGTGCCAGCAGCCAAGATTTAGGGGCGGCTCAGCCCCAGCATTTT
CASSQDLGAAQPQHF
>TRBD1|14|NA|TRBJ1-1|TRBV5-1
TGCGCCAGCAGCCCTGACAGGGAATTGGCTGAAGCTTTCTTT
CASSPDRELAEAFF
>NA|18|few|TRBJ1-6|TRBV18
TGTGCCAGCTCACCCCAAGGGGGACGGGGCGACTATAATTCACCCCTCCACTTT
CASSPQGGRGDYNSPLHF
>TRBD1|14|NA|TRBJ1-2|TRBV6-6
TGTGCCAGCAGTCCTGGGGACAGACTCTATGGCTACACCTTC
CASSPGDRLYGYTF
>TRBD2|16|NA|TRBJ2-3|TRBV13
TGTGCCAGCAGCCCCGTGGCGGGGGGGCCTGGAGATACGCAGTATTTT
CASSPVAGGPGDTQYF
>TRBD1|15|NA|TRBJ1-1|TRBV7-2
TGTGCCAGCAGCGGACAGGGTCTCAGGAACACTGAAGCTTTCTTT
CASSGQGLRNTEAFF
>NA|12|once|TRBJ2-7|TRBV28
TGTGCCAGCAGTTTTCTCGGACGCGAGCAGTACTTC
CASSFLGREQYF
>NA|12|once|TRBJ1-6|TRBV6-5
TGTGCCAGCAGTTTCTATAATTCACCCCTCCACTTT
CASSFYNSPLHF
>NA|14|NA|TRBJ1-1|TRBV7-2
TGTGCCAGCAGCTTCCTCGAGGGGGAAACTGAAGCTTTCTTT
CASSFLEGETEAFF
>TRBD1|16|NA|TRBJ2-3|TRBV7-8
TGTGCCAGCAGCATCCAGGGGGCGTCGAGCACAGATACGCAGTATTTT
CASSIQGASSTDTQYF
>NA|13|NA|TRBJ1-5|TRBV2
TGTGCCAGCACTGGACAGAGCTATCAGCCCCAGCATTTT
CASTGQSYQPQHF
>NA|17|NA|TRBJ1-2|TRBV19
TGTGCCAGTAGTCCCTCGGGGGGGACTACCTTTAACTATGGCTACACCTTC
CASSPSGGTTFNYGYTF
>NA|14|NA|TRBJ2-3|TRBV4-3
TGCGCCAGCAGCCAAGACAGGGGCGAAGATACGCAGTATTTT
CASSQDRGEDTQYF
>NA|13|NA|TRBJ2-7|TRBV11-3
TGTGCCAGCAGCTTAGGGTATAGCTACGAGCAGTACTTC
CASSLGYSYEQYF
>TRBD1|14|NA|TRBJ2-7|TRBV13
TGTGCCAGCAGCCCAGGGACAGGTGTTAACGAGCAGTACTTC
CASSPGTGVNEQYF
>NA|13|NA|TRBJ2-7|TRBV6-5
TGTGCCAGCAGTTCAGGGGTCGGGGGCGAGCAGTACTTC
CASSSGVGGEQYF
>NA|14|NA|TRBJ2-1|TRBV5-1
TGCGCCAGCAGCTTATCTCTCGGACACAATGAGCAGTTCTTC
CASSLSLGHNEQFF
>TRBD1|13|once|TRBJ1-6|TRBV19
TGTGCCAGCCGACAGGGAGTAGTTTCACCCCTCCACTTT
CASRQGVVSPLHF